Each of the 22 T cell receptor beta chains below was sequenced from the same sample in a study of blood T cell repertoires in COVID-19. TCRdb's copy holds only in-frame clones and misses some; the assay was immunoSEQ multiplex PCR. The table lists fewer than 150,000 clones, 83% of them singletons. The sequenced sample was PBMCs or T cells enriched from blood (not recorded which). These receptors were collected from a man in his thirties or forties who had recovered from COVID-19.

V usage is TRBV11-2 and J usage is TRBJ1-1, with D possibly matching TRBD1 (5 bases). The CDR3 extends over 15 amino acids. Trimming left V 1 base short and J 4 bases short, with 13 bases between. The germline V gene encodes CDR1 SGHAT and CDR2 FQNNGV. In nucleotides, the CDR3 is TGTGCCAGCAGCTTAGTGACGGGGGGTAGCACTGAAGCTTTCTTT. Its translation is CASSLVTGGSTEAFF.

V and J are TRBV6-5 and TRBJ1-1; the D is unclear. The V gene lost 3 bases and the J gene lost 5 bases, with 10 bases spanning the gap. The CDR3 is 13 amino acids. The V gene's germline CDR1 is MNHEY and CDR2 SVGAGI. The CDR3 here is CASSYLPTTEAFF. The CDR3 bases are TGTGCCAGCAGTTATCTCCCAACTACTGAAGCTTTCTTT.

The chain is built from TRBV5-1 and TRBJ2-2, with a possible D match to TRBD2 (5 bases). Germline CDR1 is SGHRS and CDR2 is YFSETQ. V lost 7 bases, J lost 3 bases, and 10 bases lay in between. The CDR3 totals 13 residues. The CDR3 DNA sequence: TGCGCCAGCGGGAGCCGATACACCGGGGAGCTGTTTTTT. Amino acid sequence: CASGSRYTGELFF.

The chain has TRBV3-1 (or the pseudogene TRBV3-2) and TRBJ1-1, with 10 positions matching TRBD1. CDR1 LGHDT and CDR2 YNNKEL come from the germline V gene (reference sequence). The CDR3 totals 15 residues. Unmatched junction bases numbered 2, after V lost 1 base and J lost 3 bases. CDR3 sequence (DNA): TGTGCCAGCAGCCAAGGACAGGGGGCGTACACTGAAGCTTTCTTT. It specifies CASSQGQGAYTEAFF.

The CDR3: CASNVQPLGTQYF. The CDR3 coding sequence is TGTGCCAGTAACGTGCAGCCACTAGGGACCCAGTACTTC. The genes are TRBV19 and TRBJ2-5; D may be TRBD2 (5 bases). Germline lookup yields CDR1 LNHDA and CDR2 SQIVND (reference sequence). The CDR3 spans 13 residues. V lost 7 bases to trimming and J lost 7 bases, with 16 bases between them. Variable domain in full (rest from reference TRBV19 and TRBJ2-5): DGGITQSPKYLFRKEGQNVTLSCEQNLNHDAMYWYRQDPGQGLRLIYYSQIVNDFQKGDIAEGYSVSREKKESFPLTVTSAQKNPTAFYLCASNVQPLGTQYFGPGTRLLVL.

This chain uses TRBV7-9 with TRBJ2-1, with TRBD1 identical over 8 bases. From germline, CDR1 is SEHNR and CDR2 FQNEAQ (reference sequence). J gave up 7 bases and V 5 bases, and 10 bases lay outside the gene matches. CDR3 length: 15 amino acids. Here the CDR3 DNA reads TGTGCCAGCAGCCCCCAGGGGGCGTTGGGGAATGAGCAGTTCTTC. Its protein product is CASSPQGALGNEQFF.

The rearrangement uses TRBV4-1 and TRBJ1-5; D remains ambiguous. Deletions cut 5 bases from V and 2 bases from J, with 16 bases between. In germline, CDR1 is MGHRA, CDR2 YSYEKL. CDR3 size: 16 residues. In DNA, the CDR3 is TGCGCCAGCAGCGACGCGGAAGATCTTGGCAATCAGCCCCAGCATTTT. It yields the protein CASSDAEDLGNQPQHF.

Only one count was recorded for this clone. The chain has TRBV3-1 (or the pseudogene TRBV3-2) and TRBJ1-1, with D uncertain. Germline V gene sequence: CDR1 LGHDT, CDR2 YNNKEL (reference sequence). V lost 0 bases and J 4 bases, leaving 9 bases between the germline ends. CDR3 length: 14 amino acids. The CDR3 sequence: CASSQEAGITEAFF. DNA of the CDR3: TGTGCCAGCAGCCAAGAGGCAGGAATCACTGAAGCTTTCTTT.

The chain couples TRBV3-1 (or the pseudogene TRBV3-2) to TRBJ2-5; D not resolved. From germline, CDR1 is LGHDT and CDR2 YNNKEL (reference sequence). V shed 3 bases and J shed 0 bases, with 14 bases lying between them. The CDR3 has 16 residues. This CDR3 reads CASSQLTDGYQETQYF. In nucleotides, the CDR3 is TGTGCCAGCAGCCAGCTGACTGATGGGTACCAAGAGACCCAGTACTTC.

The chain couples TRBV4-1 to TRBJ2-4; D gene uncertain. The CDR3 extends over 15 amino acids. Germline V gene sequence: CDR1 MGHRA, CDR2 YSYEKL. V lost 1 base, J lost 4 bases, and 11 bases lay in between. CDR3 residues: CASSQATLQKNIQYF. The CDR3 nucleotides read TGCGCCAGCAGCCAAGCGACTCTTCAAAAAAACATTCAGTACTTC.

The chain is built from TRBV4-1 and TRBJ2-5; 7 positions match TRBD2. The CDR3 runs 15 residues. In germline, CDR1 is MGHRA, CDR2 YSYEKL. With 5 bases clipped from V and 6 bases from J, the junction kept 12 bases outside the gene matches. The CDR3: CASSAGAGSGKTQYF. The CDR3 DNA is TGCGCCAGCAGCGCGGGAGCGGGGAGCGGAAAGACCCAGTACTTC.

The V call is TRBV3-1 (or the pseudogene TRBV3-2), the J call TRBJ2-5; TRBD2 agrees at 9 bases. The CDR3 runs 17 residues. V lost 2 bases and J lost 1; bases outside the gene matches: 8. CDR1 and CDR2 (germline): LGHDT, YNNKEL (reference sequence). The DNA for the CDR3 is TGTGCCAGCAGCCAACTAGGGACTAGCCTTGGCCAAGAGACCCAGTACTTC. It codes for CASSQLGTSLGQETQYF.

The V call is TRBV9, the J call TRBJ1-3; tentatively, D is TRBD1 (6 bases). Between the trimmed V and J ends, which lost 3 bases and 4 bases, there was a span of 14 bases. Per the germline V gene, CDR1 is SGDLS and CDR2 is YYNGEE. This CDR3 contains 15 residues. The CDR3 nucleotides read TGTGCCAGCAGCGCAGTAACAGGGTTAGGAAACACCATATATTTT. This gives the protein CASSAVTGLGNTIYF.

The gene calls are TRBV2 and TRBJ2-3; 8 positions match TRBD2. This CDR3 has 14 amino acids. Germline V gene lookup returns CDR1 SNHLY and CDR2 FYNNEI. J was trimmed by 2 bases and V by 6 bases; bases with no gene match: 4. The CDR3 loop is CASRRGEPTDTQYF. CDR3 bases: TGTGCCAGCAGGCGGGGGGAACCCACAGATACGCAGTATTTT.

This clone has just one count. The chain has TRBV5-1 and TRBJ2-1; TRBD2 is a possible D gene (5 bases). V dropped 1 base and J dropped 2 bases, with 10 bases sitting between them. The CDR3 contains 15 residues. Germline-derived CDR1 and CDR2 are SGHRS and YFSETQ. CDR3 nucleotide sequence: TGCGCCAGCAGCTTGTCCCTAGCTGCCTACAATGAGCAGTTCTTC. Encoded protein: CASSLSLAAYNEQFF.

The rearrangement links TRBV7-6 to TRBJ1-2; weak D call: TRBD1 (6 bases). This CDR3 spans 15 amino acids. V was clipped by 1 base and J by 2 bases, with 11 bases between them. Germline CDR1 is SGHVS and CDR2 is FNYEAQ. The CDR3 DNA follows: TGTGCCAGCAGCTTAGAGTTGGACAGCAACTATGGCTACACCTTC. This translates into CASSLELDSNYGYTF.

In this sample, this clone turned up a few times. The rearrangement joins TRBV27 to TRBJ1-2, with a possible D match to TRBD1 (5 bases). Trimming shortened V by 5 bases and J by 4 bases, and 11 bases separated the two germline ends. CDR3 length equals 13 residues. The V gene's germline CDR1 is MNHEY and CDR2 SMNVEV (reference sequence). As DNA, the CDR3 is TGTGCCAGCAGTGACACAGGTCTCTATGGCTACACCTTC. It is translated as CASSDTGLYGYTF.

This clone appeared once. The V gene is TRBV9, the J gene TRBJ1-1; D may be TRBD1 (6 bases). The V and J ends lost 0 bases and 5 bases respectively, with 14 bases between them. The CDR3 sequence is 15 residues long. Germline assignment: CDR1 SGDLS and CDR2 YYNGEE. The CDR3 nucleotides read TGTGCCAGCAGCGTAGAGTTACAGGGTGGAACTGAAGCTTTCTTT. This gives the protein CASSVELQGGTEAFF. The whole variable domain, remainder taken from reference TRBV9 and TRBJ1-1, is DSGVTQTPKHLITATGQRVTLRCSPRSGDLSVYWYQQSLDQGLQFLIQYYNGEERAKGNILERFSAQQFPDLHSELNLSSLELGDSALYFCASSVELQGGTEAFFGQGTRLTVV.

V is TRBV5-1 and J is TRBJ1-1; TRBD1 matches 8 bases. This CDR3 has 15 residues. The V gene's germline CDR1 is SGHRS and CDR2 YFSETQ. V lost 2 bases to trimming and J lost 8 bases; unmatched junction nucleotides: 11. CDR3 sequence: CASSLDNPGQAEAFF. The CDR3 region has the DNA TGCGCCAGCAGCTTAGATAACCCGGGACAGGCCGAAGCTTTCTTT.

The chain uses TRBV29-1 and TRBJ2-3; the D gene is possibly TRBD1 (6 bases). The germline gives CDR1 SQVTM, CDR2 ANQGSEA. The CDR3 length is 16 residues. V lost 1 base and J 0 bases, leaving 14 bases between the germline ends. The CDR3 sequence: CSVEGDIPTSTDTQYF. DNA of the CDR3: TGCAGCGTTGAAGGGGACATCCCTACTAGCACAGATACGCAGTATTTT.

The chain uses TRBV5-1 and TRBJ2-7, with 16 bases that match TRBD2. Germline CDR1 is SGHRS and CDR2 is YFSETQ. The CDR3 has 17 amino acids. V lost 0 bases to trimming and J lost 3 bases; unmatched junction nucleotides: 3. The CDR3 loop reads CASSLEGLAGGGYEQYF. The CDR3 DNA follows: TGCGCCAGCAGCTTGGAGGGACTAGCGGGAGGGGGCTACGAGCAGTACTTC.

V usage is TRBV5-1 and J usage is TRBJ1-1; D not certain. V was shortened by 0 bases and J by 5 bases, with 11 bases between the two germline ends. Looked up from germline, CDR1 is SGHRS and CDR2 is YFSETQ. CDR3 size: 14 residues. CDR3 loop: CASSLEFPGTEAFF. CDR3 coding DNA: TGCGCCAGCAGCTTGGAGTTTCCGGGTACTGAAGCTTTCTTT. Together with reference TRBV5-1 and TRBJ1-1, the CDR3 gives the full variable domain: KAGVTQTPRYLIKTRGQQVTLSCSPISGHRSVSWYQQTPGQGLQFLFEYFSETQRNKGNFPGRFSGRQFSNSRSEMNVSTLELGDSALYLCASSLEFPGTEAFFGQGTRLTVV.